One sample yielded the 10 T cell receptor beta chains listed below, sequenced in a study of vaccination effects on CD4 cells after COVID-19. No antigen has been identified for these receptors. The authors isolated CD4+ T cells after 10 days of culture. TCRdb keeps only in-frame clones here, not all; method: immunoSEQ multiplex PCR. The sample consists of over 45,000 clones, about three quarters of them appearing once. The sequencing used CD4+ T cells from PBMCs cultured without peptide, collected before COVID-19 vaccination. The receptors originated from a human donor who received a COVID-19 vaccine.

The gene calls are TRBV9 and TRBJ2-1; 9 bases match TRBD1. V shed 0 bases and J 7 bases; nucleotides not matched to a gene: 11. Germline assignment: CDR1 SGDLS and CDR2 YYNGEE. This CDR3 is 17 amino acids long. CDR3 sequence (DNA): TGTGCCAGCAGCGTAGGGGCGGGGACAGGGAAAGGGAATGAGCAGTTCTTC. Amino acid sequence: CASSVGAGTGKGNEQFF.

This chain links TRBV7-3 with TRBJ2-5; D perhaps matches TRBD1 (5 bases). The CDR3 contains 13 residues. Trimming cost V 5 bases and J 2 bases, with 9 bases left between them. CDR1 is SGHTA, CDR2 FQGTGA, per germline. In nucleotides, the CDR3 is TGTGCCAGCAGCGCGGACACGCAAGAGACCCAGTACTTC. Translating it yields CASSADTQETQYF.

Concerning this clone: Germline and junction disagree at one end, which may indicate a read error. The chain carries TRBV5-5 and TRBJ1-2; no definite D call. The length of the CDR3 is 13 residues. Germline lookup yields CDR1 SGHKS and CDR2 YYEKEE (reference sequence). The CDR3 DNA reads TGTGCCAGCAGGTTGGCAGTGAACTATGGCTACACCTTC. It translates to CASRLAVNYGYTF.

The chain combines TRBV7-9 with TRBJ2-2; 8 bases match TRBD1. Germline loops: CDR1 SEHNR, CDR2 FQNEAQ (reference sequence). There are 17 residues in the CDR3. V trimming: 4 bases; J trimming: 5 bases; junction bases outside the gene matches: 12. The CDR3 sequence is CASSSSSQGALTGELFF. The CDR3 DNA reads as TGTGCCAGCAGCTCCTCATCGCAGGGGGCTTTGACCGGGGAGCTGTTTTTT.

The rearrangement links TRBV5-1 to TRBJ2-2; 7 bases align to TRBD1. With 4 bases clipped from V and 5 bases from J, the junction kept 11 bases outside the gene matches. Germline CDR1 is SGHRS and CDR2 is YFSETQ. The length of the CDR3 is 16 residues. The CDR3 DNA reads TGCGCCAGCAGCGGAGTGGTAGGGGGCGCGACCGGGGAGCTGTTTTTT. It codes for CASSGVVGGATGELFF.

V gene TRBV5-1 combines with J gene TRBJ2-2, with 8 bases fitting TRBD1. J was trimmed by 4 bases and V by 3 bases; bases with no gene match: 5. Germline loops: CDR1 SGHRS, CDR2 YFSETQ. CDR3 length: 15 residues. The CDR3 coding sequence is TGCGCCAGCAGCTCGGGGACAGGACGCACCGGGGAGCTGTTTTTT. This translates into CASSSGTGRTGELFF.

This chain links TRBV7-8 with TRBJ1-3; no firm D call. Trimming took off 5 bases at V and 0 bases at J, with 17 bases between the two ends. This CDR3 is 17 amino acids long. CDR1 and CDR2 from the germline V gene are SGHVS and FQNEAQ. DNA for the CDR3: TGTGCCAGCAGCGAGGGATCGGGTGCAAGCTCTGGAAACACCATATATTTT. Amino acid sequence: CASSEGSGASSGNTIYF. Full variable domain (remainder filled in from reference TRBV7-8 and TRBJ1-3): GAGVSQSPRYKVAKRGQDVALRCDPISGHVSLFWYQQALGQGPEFLTYFQNEAQLDKSGLPSDRFFAERPEGSVSTLKIQRTQQEDSAVYLCASSEGSGASSGNTIYFGEGSWLTVV.

The CDR3 bases are TGTGCCAGCTCACCACGCAATACAGGGATTGCGAATCAGCCCCAGCATTTT. Translation gives CASSPRNTGIANQPQHF. V is TRBV18 and J is TRBJ1-5; D may be TRBD1 (6 bases). The CDR3 is made up of 17 amino acids. Germline-derived CDR1 and CDR2 are KGHSH and LQKENI. V was shortened by 1 base and J by 4 bases, with 17 bases between the two germline ends. The full variable domain, rest sourced from reference TRBV18 and TRBJ1-5, is NAGVMQNPRHLVRRRGQEARLRCSPMKGHSHVYWYRQLPEEGLKFMVYLQKENIIDESGMPKERFSAEFPKEGPSILRIQQVVRGDSAAYFCASSPRNTGIANQPQHFGDGTRLSIL.

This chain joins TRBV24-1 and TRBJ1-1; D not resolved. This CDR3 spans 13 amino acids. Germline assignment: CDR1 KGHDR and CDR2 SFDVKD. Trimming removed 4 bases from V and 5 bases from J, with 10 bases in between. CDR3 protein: CATSDPRRTEAFF. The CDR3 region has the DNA TGTGCCACCAGTGACCCCAGGCGTACTGAAGCTTTCTTT.

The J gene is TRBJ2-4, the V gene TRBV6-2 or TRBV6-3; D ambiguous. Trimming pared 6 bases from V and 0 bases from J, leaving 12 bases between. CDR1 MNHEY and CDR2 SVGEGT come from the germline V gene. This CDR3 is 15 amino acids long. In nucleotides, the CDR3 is TGTGCCAGCAGCTATACTTCGTTAGCCAAAAACATTCAGTACTTC. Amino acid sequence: CASSYTSLAKNIQYF.